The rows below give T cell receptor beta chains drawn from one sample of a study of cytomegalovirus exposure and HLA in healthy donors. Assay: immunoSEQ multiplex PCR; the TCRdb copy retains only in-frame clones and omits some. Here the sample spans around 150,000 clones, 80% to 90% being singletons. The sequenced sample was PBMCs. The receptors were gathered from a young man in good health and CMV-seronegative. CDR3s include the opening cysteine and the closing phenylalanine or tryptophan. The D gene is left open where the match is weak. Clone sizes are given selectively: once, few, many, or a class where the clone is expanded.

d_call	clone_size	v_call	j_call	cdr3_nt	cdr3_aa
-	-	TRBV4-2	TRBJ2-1	TGTGCCAGCAGCCAAGGTCAAAGGGGAAATGAGCAGTTCTTC	CASSQGQRGNEQFF
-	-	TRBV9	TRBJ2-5	TGTGCCAGCAGCGTAGATCCAGGGGGGGAGACCCAGTACTTC	CASSVDPGGETQYF
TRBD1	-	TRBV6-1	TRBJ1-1	TGTGCCAGCAGTGAAGCGCGAACAGGGGAAAGGAACACTGAAGCTTTCTTT	CASSEARTGERNTEAFF
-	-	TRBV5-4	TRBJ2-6	TGTGCCAGCAAAGGAGGTGCTGGGGCCAACGTCCTGACTTTC	CASKGGAGANVLTF
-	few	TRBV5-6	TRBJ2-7	TGTGCCAGCAGCTTGGCCAGCTACGAGCAGTACTTC	CASSLASYEQYF
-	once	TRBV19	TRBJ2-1	TGTGCCAGTAGTACCATCCAGGGTCTTAGGGGGTTCTTC	CASSTIQGLRGFF
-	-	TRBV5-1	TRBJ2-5	TGCGCCAGCAGCTTGGGAGGAAGACTAACCCAAGAGACCCAGTACTTC	CASSLGGRLTQETQYF
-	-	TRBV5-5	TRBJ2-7	TGTGCCAGCAGCTTGCGGTCGACAGGCTCCTACGAGCAGTACTTC	CASSLRSTGSYEQYF
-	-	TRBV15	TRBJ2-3	TGTGCCACCAGCAGAGATTCTAGCACACGCACAGATACGCAGTATTTT	CATSRDSSTRTDTQYF
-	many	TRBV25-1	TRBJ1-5	TGTGCCAGCAGTGATGGTCAGGGGCTGCGCAATCAGCCCCAGCATTTT	CASSDGQGLRNQPQHF
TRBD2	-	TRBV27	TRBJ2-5	TGTGCCAGCAGCGTACGAGCGGGAGGGCAAGAGACCCAGTACTTC	CASSVRAGGQETQYF
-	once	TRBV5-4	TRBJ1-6	TGTGCCAGCAGCCTTAACCGGGGGAATAATTCACCCCTCCACTTT	CASSLNRGNNSPLHF
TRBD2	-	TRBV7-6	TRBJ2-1	TGTGCCAGCAGCCCACTGGTAGCGGGGGTCCCCAATGAGCAGTTCTTC	CASSPLVAGVPNEQFF
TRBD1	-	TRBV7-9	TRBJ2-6	TGTGCCAGCAGCGAGACAGGGGGCTACTCTGGGGCCAACGTCCTGACTTTC	CASSETGGYSGANVLTF
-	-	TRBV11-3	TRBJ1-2	TGTGCCAGCAGCGAACCTGGGCCGGTGGGCAGGGTGCCAGCTAACTATGGCTACACCTTC	CASSEPGPVGRVPANYGYTF
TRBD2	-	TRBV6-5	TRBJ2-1	TGTGCCAGCAGTTCAAAGCGGGGGGGCCCCTACAATGAGCAGTTCTTC	CASSSKRGGPYNEQFF
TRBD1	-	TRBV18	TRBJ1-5	TGTGCCAGCTCACCGGCGACAGGGGCCGTAAAGCCCCAGCATTTT	CASSPATGAVKPQHF
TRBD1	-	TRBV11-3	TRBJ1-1	TGTGCCAGCAGCTCCCGGGACAGCAAAGTTGAAGCTTTCTTT	CASSSRDSKVEAFF
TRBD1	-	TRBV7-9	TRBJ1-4	TGTGCCAGCAGCCCCGGTGACAGGGGAAGGGAAAAACTGTTTTTT	CASSPGDRGREKLFF
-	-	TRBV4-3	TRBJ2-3	TGCGCCAGCAGCCAAGACCGGGATAGCACAGATACGCAGTATTTT	CASSQDRDSTDTQYF
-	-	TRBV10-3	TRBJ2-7	TGTGCCATCAGTGAGTCCGGGTTCTACGAGCAGTACTTC	CAISESGFYEQYF
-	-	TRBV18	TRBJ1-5	TGTGCCAGCTCCCCTTTTGAGGCAATGGGTCAGCCCCAGCATTTT	CASSPFEAMGQPQHF
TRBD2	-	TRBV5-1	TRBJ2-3	TGCGCCAGCAGCTACAGCGGGGGGGGTACAGATACGCAGTATTTT	CASSYSGGGTDTQYF
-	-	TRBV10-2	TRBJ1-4	TGCGCCAGCAGTGAGGACGCGGGCCCGACTAATGAAAAACTGTTTTTT	CASSEDAGPTNEKLFF
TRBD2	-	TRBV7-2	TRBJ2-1	TGTGCCAGCAGCTTAGCGGGAGGGCCTTCCAGGAATGAGCAGTTCTTC	CASSLAGGPSRNEQFF
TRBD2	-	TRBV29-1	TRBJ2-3	TGCAGTCTAGGGGTGGGCGGGGGAACCACAGATACGCAGTATTTT	CSLGVGGGTTDTQYF
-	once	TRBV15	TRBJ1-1	TGTGCCACCAGCAGGAGGAGAATGAACACTGAAGCTTTCTTT	CATSRRRMNTEAFF
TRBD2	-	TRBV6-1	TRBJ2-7	TGTGCCAGCAGGGTCCCGGGACTAGCGGGGACTGAGCAGTACTTC	CASRVPGLAGTEQYF
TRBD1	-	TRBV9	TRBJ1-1	TGTGCCAGCAGCCCCCGTGGACAGGGCCAGCTCACTGAAGCTTTCTTT	CASSPRGQGQLTEAFF
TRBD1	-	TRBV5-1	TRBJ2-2	TGCGCCAGCAGCTTAGGGGGCGACACCGGGGAGCTGTTTTTT	CASSLGGDTGELFF
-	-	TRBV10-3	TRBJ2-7	TGTGCCATCAGTGAGTCGCGTGGGGGCGGTGAGCAGTACTTC	CAISESRGGGEQYF
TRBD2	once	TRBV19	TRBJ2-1	TGTGCCAGTAGTCTCGGGGCGGGGGGCTGGGGTGAGCAGTTCTTC	CASSLGAGGWGEQFF
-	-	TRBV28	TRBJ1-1	TGTGCCAGCGAGGGGAACACTGAAGCTTTCTTT	CASEGNTEAFF
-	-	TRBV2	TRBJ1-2	TGTGCCAGCAGTGATACAGGGAGCAACTATGGCTACACCTTC	CASSDTGSNYGYTF
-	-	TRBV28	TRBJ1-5	TGTGCCAGCAAGGGGCAAGGCAATCAGCCCCAGCATTTT	CASKGQGNQPQHF
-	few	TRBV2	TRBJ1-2	TGTGCCAGTTACCTGGACTCTCCGCGGGACTATGGCTACACCTTC	CASYLDSPRDYGYTF
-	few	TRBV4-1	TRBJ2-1	TGCGCCAGCAGCCCCCGAGCCGGGGACTACAATGAGCAGTTCTTC	CASSPRAGDYNEQFF
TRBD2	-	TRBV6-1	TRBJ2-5	TGTGCCAGCAGTGAACAGCCGGGGGGAGAGACCCAGTACTTC	CASSEQPGGETQYF
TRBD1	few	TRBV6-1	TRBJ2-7	TGTGCCAGCAGTGAAGGGTCAGGGGGCCAGGACGAGCAGTACTTC	CASSEGSGGQDEQYF
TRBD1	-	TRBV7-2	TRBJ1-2	TGTGCCAGCAGCTTTGACAGGGGGAGATATGGCTACACCTTC	CASSFDRGRYGYTF
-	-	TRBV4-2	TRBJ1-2	TGTGCCAGCAGCCAACACCTGGGGGCCGACACCTTC	CASSQHLGADTF
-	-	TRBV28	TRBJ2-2	TGTGCCAGCAGTGATCGGAGGGGGAACACCGGGGAGCTGTTTTTT	CASSDRRGNTGELFF
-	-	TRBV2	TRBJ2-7	TGTGCCAGCGGGACACAGGGGACTTCGTACGAGCAGTACTTC	CASGTQGTSYEQYF
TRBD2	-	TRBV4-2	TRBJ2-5	TGTGCCAGCAGCCAAGGGACTAGGGTCCCCCTCGGGCAAGAGACCCAGTACTTC	CASSQGTRVPLGQETQYF
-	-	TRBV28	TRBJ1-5	TGTGCCAGCAGAGATACAGTGTCAGGGCCCCAGCATTTT	CASRDTVSGPQHF
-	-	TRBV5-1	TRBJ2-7	TGCGCCACCTTCTACGAGCAGTACTTC	CATFYEQYF